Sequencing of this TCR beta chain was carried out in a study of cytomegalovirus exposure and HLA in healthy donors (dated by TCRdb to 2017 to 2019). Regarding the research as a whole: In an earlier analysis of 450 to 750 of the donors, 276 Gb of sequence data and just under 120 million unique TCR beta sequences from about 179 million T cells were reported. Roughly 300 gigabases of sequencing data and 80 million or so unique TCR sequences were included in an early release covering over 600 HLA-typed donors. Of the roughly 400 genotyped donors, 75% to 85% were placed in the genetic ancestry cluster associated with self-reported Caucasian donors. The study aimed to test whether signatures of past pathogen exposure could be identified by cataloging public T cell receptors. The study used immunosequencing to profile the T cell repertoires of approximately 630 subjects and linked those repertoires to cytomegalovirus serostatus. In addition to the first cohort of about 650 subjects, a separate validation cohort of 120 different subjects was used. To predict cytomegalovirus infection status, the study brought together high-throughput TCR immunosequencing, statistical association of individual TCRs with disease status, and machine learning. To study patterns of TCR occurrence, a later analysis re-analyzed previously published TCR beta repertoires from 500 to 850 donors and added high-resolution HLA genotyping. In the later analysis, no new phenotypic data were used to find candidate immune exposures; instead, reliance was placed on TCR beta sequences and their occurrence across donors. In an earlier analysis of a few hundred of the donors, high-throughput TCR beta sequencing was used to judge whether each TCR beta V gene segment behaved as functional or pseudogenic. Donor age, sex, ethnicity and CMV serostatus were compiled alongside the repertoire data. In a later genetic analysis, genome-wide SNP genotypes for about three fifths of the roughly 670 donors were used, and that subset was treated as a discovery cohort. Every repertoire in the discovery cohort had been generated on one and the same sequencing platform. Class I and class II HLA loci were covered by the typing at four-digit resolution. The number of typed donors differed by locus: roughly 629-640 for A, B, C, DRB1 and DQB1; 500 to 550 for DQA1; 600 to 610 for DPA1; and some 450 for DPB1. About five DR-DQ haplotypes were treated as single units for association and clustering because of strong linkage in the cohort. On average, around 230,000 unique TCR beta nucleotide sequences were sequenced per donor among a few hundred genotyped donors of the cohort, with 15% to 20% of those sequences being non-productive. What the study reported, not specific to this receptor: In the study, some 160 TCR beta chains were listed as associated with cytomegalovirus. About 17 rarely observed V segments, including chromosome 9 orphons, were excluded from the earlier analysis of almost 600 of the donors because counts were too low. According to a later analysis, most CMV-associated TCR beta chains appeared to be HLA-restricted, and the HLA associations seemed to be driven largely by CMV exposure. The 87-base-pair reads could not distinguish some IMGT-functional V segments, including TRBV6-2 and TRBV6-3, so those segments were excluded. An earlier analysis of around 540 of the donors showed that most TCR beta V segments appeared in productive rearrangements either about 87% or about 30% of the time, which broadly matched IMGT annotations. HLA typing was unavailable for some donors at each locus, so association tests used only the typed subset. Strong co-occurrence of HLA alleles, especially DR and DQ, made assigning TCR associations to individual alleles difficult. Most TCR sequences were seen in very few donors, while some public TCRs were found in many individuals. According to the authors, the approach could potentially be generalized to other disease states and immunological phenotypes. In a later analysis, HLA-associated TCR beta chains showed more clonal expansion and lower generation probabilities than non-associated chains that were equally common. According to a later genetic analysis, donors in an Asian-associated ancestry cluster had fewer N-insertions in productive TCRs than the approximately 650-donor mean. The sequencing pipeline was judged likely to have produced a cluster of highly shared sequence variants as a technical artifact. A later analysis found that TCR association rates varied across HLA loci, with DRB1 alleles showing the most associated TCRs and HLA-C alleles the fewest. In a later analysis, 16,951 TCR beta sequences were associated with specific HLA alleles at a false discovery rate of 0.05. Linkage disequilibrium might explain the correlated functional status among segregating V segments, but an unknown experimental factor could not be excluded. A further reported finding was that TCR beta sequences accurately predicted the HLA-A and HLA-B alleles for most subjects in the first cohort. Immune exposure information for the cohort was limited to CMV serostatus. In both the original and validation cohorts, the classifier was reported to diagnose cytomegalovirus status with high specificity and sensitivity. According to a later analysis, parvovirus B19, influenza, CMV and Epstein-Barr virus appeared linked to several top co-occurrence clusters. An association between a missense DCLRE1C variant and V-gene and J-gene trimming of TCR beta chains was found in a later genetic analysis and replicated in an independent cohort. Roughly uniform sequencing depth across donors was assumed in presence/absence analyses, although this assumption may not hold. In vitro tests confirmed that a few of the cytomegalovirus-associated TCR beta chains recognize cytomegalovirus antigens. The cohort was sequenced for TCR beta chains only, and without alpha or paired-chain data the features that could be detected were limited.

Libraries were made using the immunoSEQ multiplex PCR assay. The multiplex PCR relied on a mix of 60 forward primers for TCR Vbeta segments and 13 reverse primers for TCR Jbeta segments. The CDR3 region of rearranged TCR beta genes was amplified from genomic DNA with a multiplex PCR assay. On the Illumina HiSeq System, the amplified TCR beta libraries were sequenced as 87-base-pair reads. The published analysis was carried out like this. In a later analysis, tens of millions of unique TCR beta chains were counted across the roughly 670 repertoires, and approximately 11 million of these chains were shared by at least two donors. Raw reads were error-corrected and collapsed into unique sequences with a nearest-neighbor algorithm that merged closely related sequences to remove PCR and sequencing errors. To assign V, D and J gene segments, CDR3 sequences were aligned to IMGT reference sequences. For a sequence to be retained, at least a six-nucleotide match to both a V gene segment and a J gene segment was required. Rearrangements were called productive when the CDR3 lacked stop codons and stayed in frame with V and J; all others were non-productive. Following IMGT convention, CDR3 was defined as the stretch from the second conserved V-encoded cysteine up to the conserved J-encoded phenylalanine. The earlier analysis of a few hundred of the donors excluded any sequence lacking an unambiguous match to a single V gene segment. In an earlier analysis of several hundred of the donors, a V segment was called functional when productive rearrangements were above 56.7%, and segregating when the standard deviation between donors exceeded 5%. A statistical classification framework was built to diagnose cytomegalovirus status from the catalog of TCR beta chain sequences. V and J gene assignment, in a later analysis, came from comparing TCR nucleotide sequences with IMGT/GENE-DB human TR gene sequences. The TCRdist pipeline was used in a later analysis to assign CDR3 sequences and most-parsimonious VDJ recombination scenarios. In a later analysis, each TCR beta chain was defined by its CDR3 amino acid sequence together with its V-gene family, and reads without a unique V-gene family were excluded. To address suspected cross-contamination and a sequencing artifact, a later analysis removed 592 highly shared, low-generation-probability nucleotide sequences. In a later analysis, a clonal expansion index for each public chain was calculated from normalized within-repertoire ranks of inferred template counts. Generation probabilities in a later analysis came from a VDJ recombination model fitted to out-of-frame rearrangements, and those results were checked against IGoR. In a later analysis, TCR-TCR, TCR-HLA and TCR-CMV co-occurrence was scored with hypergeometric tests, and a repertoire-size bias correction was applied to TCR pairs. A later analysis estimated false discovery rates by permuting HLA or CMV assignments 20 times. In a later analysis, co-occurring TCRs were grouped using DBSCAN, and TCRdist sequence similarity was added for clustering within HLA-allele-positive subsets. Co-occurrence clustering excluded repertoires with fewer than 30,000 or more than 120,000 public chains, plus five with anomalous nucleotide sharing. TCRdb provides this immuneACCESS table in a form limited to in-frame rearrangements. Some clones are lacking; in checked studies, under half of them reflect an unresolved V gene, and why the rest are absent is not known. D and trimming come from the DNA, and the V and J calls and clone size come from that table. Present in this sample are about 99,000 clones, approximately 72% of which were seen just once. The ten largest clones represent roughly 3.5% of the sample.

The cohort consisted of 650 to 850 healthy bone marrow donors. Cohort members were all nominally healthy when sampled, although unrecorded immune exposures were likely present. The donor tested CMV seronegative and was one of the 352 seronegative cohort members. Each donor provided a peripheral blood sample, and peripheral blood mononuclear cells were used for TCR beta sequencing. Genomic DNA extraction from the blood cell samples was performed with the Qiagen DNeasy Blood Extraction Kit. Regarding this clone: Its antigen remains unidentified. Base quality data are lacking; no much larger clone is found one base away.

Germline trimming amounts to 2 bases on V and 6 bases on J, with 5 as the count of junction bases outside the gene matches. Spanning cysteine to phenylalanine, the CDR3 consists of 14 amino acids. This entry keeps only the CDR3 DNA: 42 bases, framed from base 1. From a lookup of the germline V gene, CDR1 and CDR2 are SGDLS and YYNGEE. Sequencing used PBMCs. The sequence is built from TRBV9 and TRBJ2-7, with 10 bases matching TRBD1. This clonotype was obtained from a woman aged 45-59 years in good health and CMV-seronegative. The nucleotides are TGTGCCAGCAGCGTGGGACAGGGGTTTTTCGAGCAGTACTTC. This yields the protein CASSVGQGFFEQYF.